This T cell receptor (beta chain) came from a study of blood T cell repertoires in COVID-19. Study details: Acute and convalescent COVID-19 specimens originated in the United States, Italy and Spain. PBMCs, B-cell-depleted T cells, or T cells were the source of the cDNA or gDNA that made up the material.

Trimming cost V 5 bases and J 0 bases; bases outside gene matches: 7. Germline V lookup: CDR1 MNHEY, CDR2 SVGEGT. The CDR3 has 16 residues. Seattle's cohort entered during active infection and was followed longitudinally. Per the original data handling: Nucleated cell counts were estimated from reference gene primer amplification. TCRdb's copy holds only in-frame clones and misses some; the assay was immunoSEQ multiplex PCR. The DNA was the basis for D and trimming; V, J and clone size are from that table. The sample has roughly 230,000 clones, 90% seen once; the top ten hold under 2.5%. This sequence joins TRBV6-2 or TRBV6-3 and TRBJ2-3; 8 bases are a match to TRBD2. This clonotype was obtained from a woman aged 60 to 75 with COVID-19, enrolled during active disease. Sequenced material: peripheral blood. CDR3: CASSPVSGVSTDTQYF. Written as DNA, the CDR3 is TGTGCCAGCAGTCCCGTTAGCGGGGTAAGCACAGATACGCAGTATTTT.